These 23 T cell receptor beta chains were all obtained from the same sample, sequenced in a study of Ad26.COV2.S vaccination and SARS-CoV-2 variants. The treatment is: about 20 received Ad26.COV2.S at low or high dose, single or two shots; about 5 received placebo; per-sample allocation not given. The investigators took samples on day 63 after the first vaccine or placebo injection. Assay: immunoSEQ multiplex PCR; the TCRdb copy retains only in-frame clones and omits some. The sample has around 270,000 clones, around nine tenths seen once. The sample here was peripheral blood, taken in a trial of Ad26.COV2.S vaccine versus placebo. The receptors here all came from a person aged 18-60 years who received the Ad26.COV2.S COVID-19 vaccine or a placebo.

CDR3 coding DNA: TGTGCCAGCAAAGCTTCAACTAATGAAAAACTGTTTTTT. It codes for CASKASTNEKLFF. The chain is built from TRBV12-3 or TRBV12-4 and TRBJ1-4; unclear D gene. This CDR3 is built from 13 residues. V was cut by 7 bases and J by 0 bases, with 6 bases left in between.

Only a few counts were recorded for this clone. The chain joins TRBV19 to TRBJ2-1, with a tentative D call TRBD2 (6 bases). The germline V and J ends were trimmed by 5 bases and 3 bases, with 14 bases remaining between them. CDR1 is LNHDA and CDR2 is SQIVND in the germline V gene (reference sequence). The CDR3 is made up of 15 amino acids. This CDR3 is CASSLSASVYNEQFF. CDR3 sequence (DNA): TGTGCCAGTAGTTTGTCGGCTAGCGTCTACAATGAGCAGTTCTTC.

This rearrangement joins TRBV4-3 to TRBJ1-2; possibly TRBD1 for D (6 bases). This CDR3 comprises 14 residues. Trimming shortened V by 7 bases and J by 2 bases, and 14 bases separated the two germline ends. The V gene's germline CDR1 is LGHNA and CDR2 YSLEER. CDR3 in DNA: TGCGCCAGCAACCTCGACAGGCGAAACTATGGCTACACCTTC. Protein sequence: CASNLDRRNYGYTF.

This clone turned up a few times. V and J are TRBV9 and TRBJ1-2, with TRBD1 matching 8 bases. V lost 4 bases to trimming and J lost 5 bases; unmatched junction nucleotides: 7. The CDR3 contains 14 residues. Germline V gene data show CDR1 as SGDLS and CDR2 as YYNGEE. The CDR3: CASSQDRGRYGYTF. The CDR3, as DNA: TGTGCCAGCAGCCAAGACAGGGGCCGGTATGGCTACACCTTC.

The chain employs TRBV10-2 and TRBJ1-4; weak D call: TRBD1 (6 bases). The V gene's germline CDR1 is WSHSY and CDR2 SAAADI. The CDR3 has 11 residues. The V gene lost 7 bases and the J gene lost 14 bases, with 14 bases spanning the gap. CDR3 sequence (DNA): TGCGCCAGCACCCCAGGGGAAGCGCTGTTTTTT. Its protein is CASTPGEALFF.

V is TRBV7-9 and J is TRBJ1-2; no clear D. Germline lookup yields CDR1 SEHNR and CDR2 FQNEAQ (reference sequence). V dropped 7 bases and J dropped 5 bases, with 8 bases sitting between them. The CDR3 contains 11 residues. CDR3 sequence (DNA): TGTGCCAGCATGAGGGAATATGGCTACACCTTC. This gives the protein CASMREYGYTF.

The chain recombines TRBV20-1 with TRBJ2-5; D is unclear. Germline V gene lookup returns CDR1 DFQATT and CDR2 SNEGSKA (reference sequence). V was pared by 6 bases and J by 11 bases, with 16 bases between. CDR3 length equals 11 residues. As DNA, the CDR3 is TGCAGTGCCCCCTTTAGCTCGCAGCAGTACTTC. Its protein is CSAPFSSQQYF.

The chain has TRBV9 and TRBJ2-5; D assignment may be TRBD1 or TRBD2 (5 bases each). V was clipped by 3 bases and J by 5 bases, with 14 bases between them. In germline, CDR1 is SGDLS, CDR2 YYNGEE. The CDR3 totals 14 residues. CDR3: CASSAAGRGETQYF. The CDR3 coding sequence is TGTGCCAGCAGCGCTGCGGGTAGGGGCGAGACCCAGTACTTC.

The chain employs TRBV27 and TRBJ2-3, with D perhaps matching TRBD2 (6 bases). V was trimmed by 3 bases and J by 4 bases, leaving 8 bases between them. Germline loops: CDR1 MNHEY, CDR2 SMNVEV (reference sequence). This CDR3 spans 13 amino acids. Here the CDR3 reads CASSFRGSDTQYF. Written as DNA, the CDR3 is TGTGCCAGCAGTTTTCGGGGGTCAGATACGCAGTATTTT.

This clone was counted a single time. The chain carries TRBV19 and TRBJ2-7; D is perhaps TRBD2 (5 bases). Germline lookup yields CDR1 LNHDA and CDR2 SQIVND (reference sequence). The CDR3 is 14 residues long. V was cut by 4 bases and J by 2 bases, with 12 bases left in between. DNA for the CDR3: TGTGCCAGTAGTAAACACGGGGTGCCCTACGAGCAGTACTTC. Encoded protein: CASSKHGVPYEQYF.

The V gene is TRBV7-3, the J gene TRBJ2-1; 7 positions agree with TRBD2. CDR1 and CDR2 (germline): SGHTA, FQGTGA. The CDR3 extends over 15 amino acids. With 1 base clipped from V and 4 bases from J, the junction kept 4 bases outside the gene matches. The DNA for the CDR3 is TGTGCCAGCAGCTTAAGGCTAGCGGAGTACAATGAGCAGTTCTTC. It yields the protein CASSLRLAEYNEQFF.

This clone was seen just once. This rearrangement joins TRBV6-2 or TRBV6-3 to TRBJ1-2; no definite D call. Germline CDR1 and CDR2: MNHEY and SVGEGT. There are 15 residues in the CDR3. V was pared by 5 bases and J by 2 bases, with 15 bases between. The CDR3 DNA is TGTGCCAGCAGTCATAAAGGCCCCTTCAACTATGGCTACACCTTC. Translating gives CASSHKGPFNYGYTF.

CDR3 in DNA: TGTGCCATCAGTGAGTCTCCTGTCTATGGCTACACCTTC. Translated: CAISESPVYGYTF. The gene calls are TRBV10-3 and TRBJ1-2; the D is unclear. The CDR3 sequence is 13 residues long. Trimming took off 0 bases at V and 4 bases at J, with 6 bases between the two ends. The germline CDR1 and CDR2 sequences are ENHRY and SYGVKD.

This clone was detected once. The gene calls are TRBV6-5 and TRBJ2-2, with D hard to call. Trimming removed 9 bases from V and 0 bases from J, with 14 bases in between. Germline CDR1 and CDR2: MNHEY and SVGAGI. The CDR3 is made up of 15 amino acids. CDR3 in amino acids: CASEEPRANTGELFF. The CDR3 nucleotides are TGTGCCAGTGAGGAACCGCGAGCGAACACCGGGGAGCTGTTTTTT.

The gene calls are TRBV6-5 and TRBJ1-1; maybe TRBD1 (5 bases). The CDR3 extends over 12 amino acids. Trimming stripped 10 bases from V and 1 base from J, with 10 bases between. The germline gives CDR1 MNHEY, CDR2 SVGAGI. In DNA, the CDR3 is TGTGCCACCCTGGGGGAGAACACTGAAGCTTTCTTT. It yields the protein CATLGENTEAFF.

As DNA, the CDR3 is TGTGCCAGCAGCCTCCCCCTTCAGGGGGTGAACACTGAAGCTTTCTTT. Translating gives CASSLPLQGVNTEAFF. The chain couples TRBV7-9 to TRBJ1-1, with 7 bases identical to TRBD1. With V trimmed by 5 bases and J by 0 bases, 9 bases remained unmatched. The germline V gene encodes CDR1 SEHNR and CDR2 FQNEAQ (reference sequence). The CDR3 runs 16 residues.

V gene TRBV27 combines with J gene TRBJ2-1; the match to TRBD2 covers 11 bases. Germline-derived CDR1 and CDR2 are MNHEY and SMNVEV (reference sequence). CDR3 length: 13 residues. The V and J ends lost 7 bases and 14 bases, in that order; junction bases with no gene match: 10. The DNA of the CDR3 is TGTGCCAGCAAAACTAGCGGGGGACCATCGGAGTTCTTC. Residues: CASKTSGGPSEFF.

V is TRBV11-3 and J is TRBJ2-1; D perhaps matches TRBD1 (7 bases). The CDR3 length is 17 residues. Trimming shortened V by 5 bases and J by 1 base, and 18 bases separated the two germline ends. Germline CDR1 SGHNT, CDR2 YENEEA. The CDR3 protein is CASSNSLAGGSYNEQFF. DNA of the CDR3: TGTGCCAGCAGCAACTCCCTAGCAGGGGGGTCCTACAATGAGCAGTTCTTC.

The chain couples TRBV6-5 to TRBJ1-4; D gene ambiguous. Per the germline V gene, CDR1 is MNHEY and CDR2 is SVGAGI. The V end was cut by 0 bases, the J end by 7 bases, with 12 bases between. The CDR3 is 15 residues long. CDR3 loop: CASSYSTVGGEKLFF. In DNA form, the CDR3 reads TGTGCCAGCAGTTACTCGACCGTCGGTGGTGAAAAACTGTTTTTT.

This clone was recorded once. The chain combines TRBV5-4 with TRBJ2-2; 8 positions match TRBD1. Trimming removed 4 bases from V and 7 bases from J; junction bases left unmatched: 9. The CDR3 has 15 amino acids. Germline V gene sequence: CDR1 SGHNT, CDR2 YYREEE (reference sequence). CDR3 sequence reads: CASSPGQGLNGELFF. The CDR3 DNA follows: TGTGCCAGCAGCCCAGGACAGGGACTCAACGGGGAGCTGTTTTTT.

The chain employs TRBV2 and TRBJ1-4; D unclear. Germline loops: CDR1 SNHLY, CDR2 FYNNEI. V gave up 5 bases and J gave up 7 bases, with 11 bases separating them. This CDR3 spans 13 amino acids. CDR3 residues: CASSPMGGEKLFF. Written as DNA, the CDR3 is TGTGCCAGCAGTCCGATGGGTGGTGAAAAACTGTTTTTT.

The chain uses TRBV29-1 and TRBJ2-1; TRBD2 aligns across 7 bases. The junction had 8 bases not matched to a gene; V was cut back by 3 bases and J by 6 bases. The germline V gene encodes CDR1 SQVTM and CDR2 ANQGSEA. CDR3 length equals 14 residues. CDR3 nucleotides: TGCAGCGTTGACGGGACTACCCAAGCCAATGAGCAGTTCTTC. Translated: CSVDGTTQANEQFF.

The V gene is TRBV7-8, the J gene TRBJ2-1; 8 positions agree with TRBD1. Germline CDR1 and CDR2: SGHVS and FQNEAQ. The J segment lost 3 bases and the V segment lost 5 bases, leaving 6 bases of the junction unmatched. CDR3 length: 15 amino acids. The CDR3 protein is CASSPRGQVYNEQFF. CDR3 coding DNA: TGTGCCAGCAGCCCGCGGGGACAGGTCTACAATGAGCAGTTCTTC.